The clone carrying this T cell receptor beta chain occurred once. The junction does not match germline at one end; this may be a read error. Both 60 Vbeta primers and 13 Jbeta primers went into the PCR. Profiling relied on immunoSEQ multiplex PCR, and the TCRdb table lists in-frame clones only, not all of them. The table includes about 120,000 clones, 10% detected once. The germline CDR1 and CDR2 sequences are SGHTA and FQGNSA. The CDR3 is made up of 14 amino acids. The data are from a study of cytomegalovirus exposure and HLA in healthy donors. The rearrangement links TRBV7-2 to TRBJ2-7; 12 bases map to TRBD2. The sequencing sample was made of PBMCs. This clonotype was sampled from a woman aged 18-29 years in good health and CMV-seropositive. The CDR3 region is CASSPLAGGYEKYF. CDR3 in DNA: TGTGCCAGCAGCCCACTAGCGGGAGGCTACGAGAAGTACTTC.